Presented here are 10 T cell receptor beta chains from one specimen sequenced in a study of Graves' ophthalmopathy and Graves' hyperthyroidism. RNA transcripts yielded amplified TCR beta CDR3 regions. HTBI primers were used in a first-round RT-PCR, which preceded a second-round multiplex PCR. TCRdb reprocessed the multiplex PCR reads with MiXCR, giving one entry per CDR3 protein. The data contain roughly 500,000 distinct CDR3 sequences, around 15% of them singletons. Sequencing was carried out using blood. These receptors all come from a woman in her twenties or thirties with Graves' ophthalmopathy.

This clonotype was detected ten times or more. The V gene is TRBV11-1, the J gene TRBJ2-5; 11 bases are shared with TRBD1. CDR1 SGHAT and CDR2 FQDESV come from the germline V gene (reference sequence). This CDR3 is 18 amino acids long. Germline trimming cut 5 bases from V and 2 bases from J; bases unmatched to any gene: 13. The CDR3 sequence is CASSPRGQGVQNQETQYF. As DNA, the CDR3 is TGTGCCAGCAGCCCTAGGGGACAGGGGGTCCAAAATCAAGAGACCCAGTACTTC.

This clonotype was counted only a few times. This chain links TRBV11-2 with TRBJ2-7; 8 bases match TRBD1. From germline, CDR1 is SGHAT and CDR2 FQNNGV. The CDR3 spans 15 residues. Trimming cost V 5 bases and J 2 bases; bases outside gene matches: 8. The CDR3 sequence is CASSPGQGLPYEQYF. The CDR3 nucleotides are TGTGCCAGCAGCCCTGGACAGGGTCTTCCCTACGAGCAGTACTTC.

This clonotype was found a few times. The J gene is TRBJ2-5, the V gene TRBV7-2; 11 positions agree with TRBD2. The CDR3 covers 15 residues. With V trimmed by 3 bases and J by 5 bases, 5 bases remained unmatched. Germline assignment: CDR1 SGHTA and CDR2 FQGNSA. CDR3 loop: CASSLGPSGGETQYF. In nucleotides, the CDR3 is TGTGCCAGCAGCTTGGGGCCTAGCGGGGGGGAGACCCAGTACTTC.

This clonotype showed up just a few times. CDR3 sequence reads: CASSQVRARGQYF. The CDR3 nucleotides are TGTGCCAGCAGCCAAGTAAGGGCCCGGGGGCAGTACTTC. This sequence joins TRBV14 and TRBJ2-7, with D perhaps TRBD2 (5 bases). Looked up from germline, CDR1 is SGHDN and CDR2 is FVKESK. This CDR3 has 13 residues. V was clipped by 1 base and J by 9 bases, with 13 bases between them.

This clonotype was picked up many times. V usage is TRBV20-1 and J usage is TRBJ2-7; 9 nucleotides align to TRBD2. J gave up 1 base and V 3 bases, and 10 bases lay outside the gene matches. The CDR3 runs to 16 residues. Germline CDR1 reads DFQATT; CDR2 reads SNEGSKA (reference sequence). CDR3 nucleotides: TGCAGTGCTAGGGGTCCGTCTAGCGGGGCATCCTACGAGCAGTACTTC. As protein: CSARGPSSGASYEQYF.

This clonotype was seen only a few times. V is TRBV12-3 or TRBV12-4 and J is TRBJ2-1; 7 nucleotides align to TRBD2. V lost 3 bases, J lost 14 bases, and 7 bases stayed unmatched. The CDR3 length is 12 residues. This CDR3 is CASSLGGRGKFF. CDR3 bases: TGTGCCAGCAGTTTGGGCGGGAGAGGCAAGTTCTTC.

The V and J genes are TRBV6-1 and TRBJ2-3; no clear D gene. The germline CDR1 and CDR2 sequences are MNHNS and SASEGT. Trimming removed 5 bases from V and 4 bases from J, with 19 bases in between. The length of the CDR3 is 16 residues. CDR3 region: CASSQLPLIGADTQYF. The CDR3, as DNA: TGTGCCAGCAGTCAACTACCCCTAATCGGAGCAGATACGCAGTATTTT.

This clonotype was picked up a small number of times. The V gene is TRBV18, the J gene TRBJ1-1; 8 positions match TRBD1. There are 15 residues in the CDR3. The V and J ends lost 5 bases and 1 base, in that order; junction bases with no gene match: 6. Germline CDR1 KGHSH, CDR2 LQKENI. The CDR3 DNA reads as TGTGCCAGCTCATCCAGACAGGGGACGAACACTGAAGCTTTCTTT. It encodes CASSSRQGTNTEAFF.

This chain connects TRBV6-1 to TRBJ1-2, with D uncertain. The CDR3 length is 14 residues. V lost 0 bases and J lost 8, with 13 bases in between. The germline V gene has CDR1 MNHNS and CDR2 SASEGT. Written as DNA, the CDR3 is TGTGCCAGCAGTGAAGCCTTGGAGGCGAGCGGCTACACCTTC. Its protein is CASSEALEASGYTF.

The chain couples TRBV20-1 to TRBJ2-2, with D possibly TRBD2 on 6 matching bases. Germline V gene lookup returns CDR1 DFQATT and CDR2 SNEGSKA (reference sequence). This CDR3 contains 13 residues. Trimming removed 5 bases at V and 2 bases at J, with 9 bases between. CDR3 DNA sequence: TGCAGTGCTTACGGGGGAAACACCGGGGAGCTGTTTTTT. Amino acid sequence: CSAYGGNTGELFF.